Shown below are 27 T cell receptor beta chains from a single sample sequenced in a study of cytomegalovirus exposure and HLA in healthy donors. PCR used 60 Vbeta primers and 13 Jbeta primers. Only in-frame clones appear in the TCRdb table, and some are missing; sequencing was by immunoSEQ multiplex PCR. The sample carries 60,000 to 70,000 clones, roughly 71% recorded once. The sample was PBMCs. These receptors were taken from a man aged 45 to 65 in good health and CMV-seropositive.

The chain is built from TRBV15 and TRBJ1-1; no definite D call. V gave up 1 base and J gave up 1 base, with 13 bases separating them. The germline CDR1 and CDR2 sequences are LNHNV and YYDKDF (reference sequence). The CDR3 covers 16 residues. The CDR3 region has the DNA TGTGCCACCAGCAGAGTCGTCCTGCGGGGGAACACTGAAGCTTTCTTT. Residues: CATSRVVLRGNTEAFF.

The V and J genes are TRBV30 and TRBJ2-7; 9 nucleotides line up with TRBD1. Per the germline V gene, CDR1 is GTSNPN and CDR2 is SVGIG (reference sequence). After removal of 4 bases from V and 5 bases from J, the junction contained 9 bases not matched to a gene. CDR3 length: 14 residues. The CDR3, as DNA: TGTGCCTGGACTTGGACAGGGGATGGGGACGAGCAGTACTTC. Translation: CAWTWTGDGDEQYF.

The rearrangement uses TRBV4-1 and TRBJ2-7, with 13 positions matching TRBD2. J gave up 3 bases and V 2 bases, and 19 bases lay outside the gene matches. Germline lookup yields CDR1 MGHRA and CDR2 YSYEKL. The CDR3 contains 21 residues. The CDR3 DNA follows: TGCGCCAGCAGCCAAAGGGAAGGTTGGCCCCAGACTAGCGGGGGGCTCTACGAGCAGTACTTC. Encoded protein: CASSQREGWPQTSGGLYEQYF.

The chain recombines TRBV28 with TRBJ1-2; D remains ambiguous. Germline CDR1 MDHEN, CDR2 SYDVKM. This CDR3 comprises 15 residues. V was clipped by 8 bases and J by 8 bases, with 24 bases between them. The CDR3 DNA follows: TGTGCCAGCCTAACCACTAGGCAGACGATGGGCGGCTACACCTTC. Translation gives CASLTTRQTMGGYTF.

V gene TRBV6-5 combines with J gene TRBJ2-1, with D unclear. Germline values: CDR1 MNHEY, CDR2 SVGAGI. This CDR3 has 14 residues. Trimming left V 9 bases short and J 8 bases short, with 20 bases between. This CDR3 reads CASRPSVLRYEQFF. In DNA form, the CDR3 reads TGTGCCAGTCGGCCCAGCGTCCTAAGGTATGAGCAGTTCTTC.

V usage is TRBV9 and J usage is TRBJ2-3; TRBD2 might be the D (5 bases). Trimming took off 4 bases at V and 1 base at J, with 10 bases between the two ends. CDR1 is SGDLS, CDR2 YYNGEE, per germline. The CDR3 loop spans 14 amino acids. CDR3 sequence: CASSPRGGTDTQYF. CDR3 bases: TGTGCCAGCAGCCCCCGGGGTGGCACAGATACGCAGTATTTT. The whole variable domain, filled in from reference TRBV9 and TRBJ2-3, reads DSGVTQTPKHLITATGQRVTLRCSPRSGDLSVYWYQQSLDQGLQFLIQYYNGEERAKGNILERFSAQQFPDLHSELNLSSLELGDSALYFCASSPRGGTDTQYFGPGTRLTVL.

The V call is TRBV6-5, the J call TRBJ1-2; D is unresolved. V was trimmed by 6 bases and J by 4 bases, leaving 15 bases between them. The CDR3 is made up of 14 amino acids. Germline V gene lookup returns CDR1 MNHEY and CDR2 SVGAGI. In nucleotides, the CDR3 is TGTGCCAGCAGCCTCCAGCTCGAGGCCTATGGCTACACCTTC. Translated, it gives CASSLQLEAYGYTF.

This clone is a singleton in its sample. The V call is TRBV27, the J call TRBJ2-1; 8 nucleotides line up with TRBD2. With 4 bases clipped from V and 3 bases from J, the junction kept 2 bases outside the gene matches. Germline assignment: CDR1 MNHEY and CDR2 SMNVEV (reference sequence). This CDR3 is 14 amino acids long. For the CDR3, the DNA is TGTGCCAGCAGTTCGGGAGGGGACTACAATGAGCAGTTCTTC. Translating gives CASSSGGDYNEQFF.

There are a few counts of this clone. The CDR3 region is CASSINSRSNYGYTF. CDR3 in DNA: TGTGCCAGTAGTATAAATTCCAGATCTAACTATGGCTACACCTTC. The chain carries TRBV19 and TRBJ1-2; D not resolved. Trimming removed 2 bases from V and 0 bases from J, with 10 bases in between. The germline gives CDR1 LNHDA, CDR2 SQIVND (reference sequence). CDR3 length: 15 residues.

V usage is TRBV14 and J usage is TRBJ2-3; no clear D. The ends were cut back, 2 bases at V and 5 bases at J, with 14 bases in the middle. This CDR3 spans 15 amino acids. Germline loops: CDR1 SGHDN, CDR2 FVKESK. CDR3 amino acids: CASSQNNREVDTQYF. Here the CDR3 DNA reads TGTGCCAGCAGCCAAAACAACCGAGAGGTAGATACGCAGTATTTT.

V usage is TRBV9 and J usage is TRBJ2-1; 7 bases are shared with TRBD2. J lost 7 bases, V lost 4 bases, and 11 bases had no gene match. This CDR3 comprises 15 residues. Germline V lookup: CDR1 SGDLS, CDR2 YYNGEE. CDR3 DNA sequence: TGTGCCAGCAGCACTGGGGGGGATGAGGGGAATGAGCAGTTCTTC. It codes for CASSTGGDEGNEQFF. Filled out from reference TRBV9 and TRBJ2-1, the complete variable domain reads DSGVTQTPKHLITATGQRVTLRCSPRSGDLSVYWYQQSLDQGLQFLIQYYNGEERAKGNILERFSAQQFPDLHSELNLSSLELGDSALYFCASSTGGDEGNEQFFGPGTRLTVL.

The chain joins TRBV5-1 to TRBJ2-2; D is perhaps TRBD1 (6 bases). This CDR3 has 14 amino acids. CDR1 is SGHRS and CDR2 is YFSETQ in the germline V gene. V lost 0 bases and J lost 6, with 9 bases in between. The CDR3 spells CASSLVQGAGELFF. Here the CDR3 DNA reads TGCGCCAGCAGCTTGGTACAGGGAGCCGGGGAGCTGTTTTTT.

This rearrangement joins TRBV18 to TRBJ1-3; tentative D call: TRBD1 (6 bases). The CDR3 sequence is 17 residues long. CDR1 is KGHSH, CDR2 LQKENI, per germline. Deletions cut 1 base from V and 4 bases from J, with 17 bases between. CDR3 in amino acids: CASSPLPQGTLGNTIYF. DNA for the CDR3: TGTGCCAGCTCACCACTCCCACAGGGAACTTTGGGAAACACCATATATTTT.

V usage is TRBV28 and J usage is TRBJ2-7; 12 nucleotides match TRBD2. The CDR3 runs 16 residues. V gave up 3 bases and J gave up 3 bases; unmatched junction bases: 6. CDR1 MDHEN and CDR2 SYDVKM come from the germline V gene. The DNA of the CDR3 is TGTGCCAGCAGTTTTTTAAGGACTAGCGGGATCTACGAGCAGTACTTC. This translates into CASSFLRTSGIYEQYF.

The CDR3 coding sequence is TGTGCCAGCAGTTTAGGAGGGATGGGGCGGGTCCAAGAGACCCAGTACTTC. It is translated as CASSLGGMGRVQETQYF. The chain combines TRBV27 with TRBJ2-5, with D perhaps TRBD2 (6 bases). The CDR3 is 17 amino acids. CDR1 is MNHEY and CDR2 is SMNVEV in the germline V gene (reference sequence). Trimming stripped 2 bases from V and 1 base from J, with 17 bases between.

This clone was seen more than once but under ten times. The chain recombines TRBV7-8 with TRBJ2-7; D possibly corresponds to TRBD2 (5 bases). The CDR3 contains 14 residues. Germline V gene sequence: CDR1 SGHVS, CDR2 FQNEAQ. V lost 0 bases, J lost 4 bases, and 10 bases lay in between. The CDR3 sequence is CASSLAKGGYEQYF. The CDR3 nucleotides read TGTGCCAGCAGCTTAGCGAAAGGAGGTTACGAGCAGTACTTC.

In this sample, this clone turned up a few times. The chain links TRBV7-2 to TRBJ2-7, with unresolved D. The CDR3 loop spans 12 amino acids. V was trimmed by 4 bases and J by 6 bases, leaving 10 bases between them. The germline V gene has CDR1 SGHTA and CDR2 FQGNSA. The chain's CDR3 is CASSSLSSEQYF. In DNA, the CDR3 is TGTGCCAGCAGCTCCCTGAGCTCCGAGCAGTACTTC.

The V and J genes are TRBV7-2 and TRBJ1-4; TRBD1 is a possible D gene (6 bases). The V gene's germline CDR1 is SGHTA and CDR2 FQGNSA. This CDR3 contains 14 residues. V lost 5 bases to trimming and J lost 7 bases, with 14 bases between them. In nucleotides, the CDR3 is TGTGCCAGCAGCCCGGTAGGACAGCCTGAAAAACTGTTTTTT. This encodes CASSPVGQPEKLFF.

The chain links TRBV10-2 to TRBJ1-2, with D unresolved. Trimming removed 7 bases from V and 7 bases from J, with 19 bases in between. The CDR3 runs to 14 residues. Germline CDR1 and CDR2: WSHSY and SAAADI. DNA of the CDR3: TGCGCCAGCACTAGACCGGAAAGACCATCTGGCTACACCTTC. It translates to CASTRPERPSGYTF.

V usage is TRBV7-9 and J usage is TRBJ1-2, with D possibly TRBD1 on 5 matching bases. The CDR3 runs 14 residues. V was clipped by 1 base and J by 4 bases, with 10 bases between them. Germline-derived CDR1 and CDR2 are SEHNR and FQNEAQ (reference sequence). The CDR3 bases are TGTGCCAGCAGCTTAGGCGGGGCTGGCTATGGCTACACCTTC. Protein sequence: CASSLGGAGYGYTF.

CDR3: CASSSAGDGLVGSQETQYF. In nucleotides, the CDR3 is TGTGCCAGCAGCTCGGCCGGGGATGGGCTAGTAGGGAGCCAAGAGACCCAGTACTTC. V and J are TRBV5-4 and TRBJ2-5; weak D call: TRBD2 (5 bases). The V gene's germline CDR1 is SGHNT and CDR2 YYREEE (reference sequence). CDR3 length: 19 residues. Trimming removed 3 bases from V and 1 base from J, with 25 bases in between.

V and J are TRBV30 and TRBJ1-3; D not certain. This CDR3 is built from 11 residues. Per the germline V gene, CDR1 is GTSNPN and CDR2 is SVGIG (reference sequence). The V gene lost 6 bases and the J gene lost 4 bases, with 7 bases spanning the gap. The chain's CDR3 is CACIVGNTIYF. The CDR3 nucleotides read TGTGCCTGTATAGTGGGAAACACCATATATTTT.

The genes are TRBV5-1 and TRBJ1-1, with 10 positions matching TRBD1. Per the germline V gene, CDR1 is SGHRS and CDR2 is YFSETQ. V was pared by 1 base and J by 7 bases, with 1 base of the junction left unmatched. The CDR3 runs to 13 residues. The CDR3 coding sequence is TGCGCCAGCAGCTTGAGGGACAGGGGTGAAGCTTTCTTT. Its translation is CASSLRDRGEAFF.

This clone was counted only a few times. The V gene is TRBV18, the J gene TRBJ1-4, with D possibly TRBD1 on 6 matching bases. Germline CDR1 reads KGHSH; CDR2 reads LQKENI. The CDR3 is made up of 15 amino acids. Trimming shortened V by 3 bases and J by 5 bases, and 13 bases separated the two germline ends. The chain's CDR3 is CASSPPTGRNEKLFF. The CDR3 DNA reads as TGTGCCAGCTCACCCCCGACAGGTCGAAATGAAAAACTGTTTTTT.

This chain links TRBV10-3 with TRBJ2-3; 10 bases line up with TRBD2. J was trimmed by 6 bases and V by 2 bases; bases with no gene match: 8. The CDR3 is 16 amino acids. The V gene's germline CDR1 is ENHRY and CDR2 SYGVKD. DNA for the CDR3: TGTGCCATCAGTGAGGGACTAGCGGCTTCGGGGGATACGCAGTATTTT. Its translation is CAISEGLAASGDTQYF.

The chain recombines TRBV30 with TRBJ1-5, with 8 bases aligning to TRBD1. J gave up 2 bases and V 8 bases, and 11 bases lay outside the gene matches. Germline V gene data show CDR1 as GTSNPN and CDR2 as SVGIG (reference sequence). This CDR3 is built from 15 residues. The DNA of the CDR3 is TGTGCCCTAACCCACACAGGGGGTGGCAATCAGCCCCAGCATTTT. This translates into CALTHTGGGNQPQHF. Supplemented by reference TRBV30 and TRBJ1-5, the full variable domain reads SQTIHQWPATLVQPVGSPLSLECTVEGTSNPNLYWYRQAAGRGLQLLFYSVGIGQISSEVPQNLSASRPQDRQFILSSKKLLLSDSGFYLCALTHTGGGNQPQHFGDGTRLSIL.

In its sample, this clone was seen once. V gene TRBV18 combines with J gene TRBJ1-2; 11 nucleotides line up with TRBD1. Germline values: CDR1 KGHSH, CDR2 LQKENI. With 4 bases clipped from V and 4 bases from J, the junction kept 5 bases outside the gene matches. The CDR3 is 15 amino acids. The CDR3 DNA is TGTGCCAGCTCACTTGGACAGGGGGCGGGCTATGGCTACACCTTC. It yields the protein CASSLGQGAGYGYTF.